The present TCR beta chain was sequenced within a study of CD8 T cells in ankylosing spondylitis. The CDR3 spans 16 residues. V lost 0 bases, J lost 4 bases, and 14 bases lay in between. The germline gives CDR1 LGHNA, CDR2 YSLEER. TCRdb analysed the 5' RACE reads with MiXCR anew, one entry per CDR3 protein. The sample records about 480,000 distinct CDR3 sequences, 17% being singletons. General study findings and limits: The study identified a TCR beta motif of under ten highly homologous variants that appeared characteristic of ankylosing spondylitis blood.

Concerning this clonotype: The antigen is unknown.

The sequence was collected from a male donor with ankylosing spondylitis. Sequencing used blood, either unsorted or a sorted T cell fraction (not recorded which). The V call is TRBV4-3, the J call TRBJ2-3; D might be TRBD2 (6 bases). The CDR3, as DNA: TGCGCCAGCAGCCAAGATTCCGGGAGAGGGGCAGATACGCAGTATTTT. The encoded protein is CASSQDSGRGADTQYF.